A single sample gave rise to the 15 T cell receptor beta chains below, sequenced in a study of technical replicates of blood from a handful of donors. Repertoires were generated with immunoSEQ multiplex PCR, while TCRdb's copy carries only in-frame clones and drops some. The sample lists more than 75,000 clones; 93% were seen once. The sequencing input was T cells isolated from PBMCs. These receptors were taken from a human donor in good health.

V is TRBV14 and J is TRBJ2-3, with D possibly TRBD1 on 5 matching bases. Between the trimmed V and J ends, which lost 0 bases and 5 bases, there was a span of 12 bases. CDR3 length: 15 residues. CDR1 is SGHDN and CDR2 is FVKESK in the germline V gene. Written as DNA, the CDR3 is TGTGCCAGCAGCCAAGAGGCGGCAGGGATAGATACGCAGTATTTT. It yields the protein CASSQEAAGIDTQYF. Together with reference TRBV14 and TRBJ2-3, the CDR3 gives the full variable domain: EAGVTQFPSHSVIEKGQTVTLRCDPISGHDNLYWYRRVMGKEIKFLLHFVKESKQDESGMPNNRFLAERTGGTYSTLKVQPAELEDSGVYFCASSQEAAGIDTQYFGPGTRLTVL.

V gene TRBV28 combines with J gene TRBJ2-7; 10 positions agree with TRBD2. Germline CDR1 MDHEN, CDR2 SYDVKM. Germline trimming cut 3 bases from V and 0 bases from J; bases unmatched to any gene: 2. There are 15 residues in the CDR3. The DNA for the CDR3 is TGTGCCAGCAGTTTCTTAGCGGGAGGCTCCTACGAGCAGTACTTC. It yields the protein CASSFLAGGSYEQYF.

CDR3 in amino acids: CASSVTGSFGSTDTQYF. The CDR3 DNA reads TGTGCCAGCAGCGTGACAGGAAGCTTTGGGTCTACAGATACGCAGTATTTT. J is TRBJ2-3 and V is TRBV9, with a weak D call TRBD1 (6 bases). Germline V lookup: CDR1 SGDLS, CDR2 YYNGEE. The CDR3 is made up of 17 amino acids. V lost 2 bases to trimming and J lost 3 bases, with 19 bases between them. Combining the CDR3 with reference TRBV9 and TRBJ2-3 gives the whole variable domain DSGVTQTPKHLITATGQRVTLRCSPRSGDLSVYWYQQSLDQGLQFLIQYYNGEERAKGNILERFSAQQFPDLHSELNLSSLELGDSALYFCASSVTGSFGSTDTQYFGPGTRLTVL.

V is TRBV4-2 and J is TRBJ2-5; 9 positions agree with TRBD2. The CDR3 length is 20 residues. V was clipped by 0 bases and J by 4 bases; unmatched bases: 18. Germline V gives CDR1 LGHNA, CDR2 YNFKEQ. The CDR3 loop reads CASSQDLVGELAGVVETQYF. CDR3 sequence (DNA): TGTGCCAGCAGCCAAGATTTGGTCGGGGAGTTAGCGGGGGTAGTAGAGACCCAGTACTTC.

The rearrangement uses TRBV10-2 and TRBJ2-1; D is perhaps TRBD2 (6 bases). Germline V gene data show CDR1 as WSHSY and CDR2 as SAAADI. This CDR3 comprises 15 residues. V dropped 3 bases and J dropped 2 bases, with 11 bases sitting between them. For the CDR3, the DNA is TGCGCCAGCAGTGATTTCGGGAGTACCTACAATGAGCAGTTCTTC. The encoded protein is CASSDFGSTYNEQFF.

V is TRBV28 and J is TRBJ2-2, with 11 bases aligning to TRBD2. With V trimmed by 1 base and J by 3 bases, 7 bases remained unmatched. Germline CDR1 MDHEN, CDR2 SYDVKM. This CDR3 has 18 residues. The chain's CDR3 is CASSLSASGRFYTGELFF. The CDR3 nucleotides are TGTGCCAGCAGTTTATCCGCTAGCGGGAGGTTCTACACCGGGGAGCTGTTTTTT.

CDR3 sequence reads: CASTLAGLDEKLFF. In DNA, the CDR3 is TGTGCCAGCACTTTGGCAGGGTTGGATGAAAAACTGTTTTTT. This chain connects TRBV28 to TRBJ1-4; a possible D gene is TRBD1 (5 bases). CDR3 length equals 14 residues. Trimming removed 7 bases from V and 6 bases from J, with 15 bases in between. Germline lookup yields CDR1 MDHEN and CDR2 SYDVKM. The variable domain in full, completed from reference TRBV28 and TRBJ1-4, reads DVKVTQSSRYLVKRTGEKVFLECVQDMDHENMFWYRQDPGLGLRLIYFSYDVKMKEKGDIPEGYSVSREKKERFSLILESASTNQTSMYLCASTLAGLDEKLFFGSGTQLSVL.

This rearrangement joins TRBV27 to TRBJ2-2, with D uncertain. The CDR3 has 15 amino acids. The V end was cut by 1 base, the J end by 4 bases, with 10 bases between. The germline CDR1 and CDR2 sequences are MNHEY and SMNVEV (reference sequence). The CDR3 DNA reads TGTGCCAGCAGTTTATTTGGCAATCCCACCGGGGAGCTGTTTTTT. It encodes CASSLFGNPTGELFF.

CDR3 sequence reads: CASSESDGRQGIFGYTF. DNA of the CDR3: TGCGCCAGCAGTGAGTCGGATGGGAGACAGGGGATATTCGGCTACACCTTC. The genes are TRBV10-1 and TRBJ1-2, with 8 positions matching TRBD1. V trimming: 0 bases; J trimming: 8 bases; junction bases outside the gene matches: 14. The CDR3 runs to 17 residues. Germline V gene lookup returns CDR1 WNHNN and CDR2 SYGVQD (reference sequence).

V is TRBV7-9 and J is TRBJ2-5; TRBD2 might be the D (6 bases). Per the germline V gene, CDR1 is SEHNR and CDR2 is FQNEAQ (reference sequence). The CDR3 extends over 15 amino acids. The V gene lost 2 bases and the J gene lost 6 bases, with 16 bases spanning the gap. The CDR3 sequence: CASSLPPGGKQTQYF. CDR3 nucleotides: TGTGCCAGCAGCTTACCTCCGGGCGGGAAGCAGACCCAGTACTTC.

This sequence joins TRBV2 and TRBJ1-2; the D is unclear. The CDR3 extends over 13 amino acids. Germline V CDR1 and CDR2: SNHLY, FYNNEI. V lost 3 bases and J 5 bases, leaving 10 bases between the germline ends. The CDR3 reads CASSEGTVYGYTF. As DNA, the CDR3 is TGTGCCAGCAGTGAGGGCACAGTTTATGGCTACACCTTC. The whole variable domain, filled in from reference TRBV2 and TRBJ1-2, reads EPEVTQTPSHQVTQMGQEVILRCVPISNHLYFYWYRQILGQKVEFLVSFYNNEISEKSEIFDDQFSVERPDGSNFTLKIRSTKLEDSAMYFCASSEGTVYGYTFGSGTRLTVV.

This chain uses TRBV28 with TRBJ2-1; the match to TRBD2 covers 12 bases. V lost 3 bases to trimming and J lost 9 bases; unmatched junction nucleotides: 6. Germline CDR1 reads MDHEN; CDR2 reads SYDVKM. CDR3 size: 15 residues. This CDR3 is CASSFGTSGSSEQFF. The CDR3 nucleotides read TGTGCCAGCAGTTTCGGGACTAGCGGGTCTAGTGAGCAGTTCTTC.

The chain couples TRBV14 to TRBJ1-4; a possible D gene is TRBD1 (6 bases). V shed 1 base and J shed 7 bases, with 10 bases lying between them. CDR1 is SGHDN and CDR2 is FVKESK in the germline V gene. The CDR3 covers 14 residues. The CDR3 nucleotides are TGTGCCAGCAGCCAAGTCGGGACACTTGAAAAACTGTTTTTT. It encodes CASSQVGTLEKLFF.

The V call is TRBV6-1, the J call TRBJ2-3, with TRBD2 matching 10 bases. The CDR3 contains 16 residues. J was trimmed by 5 bases and V by 4 bases; bases with no gene match: 9. Germline V lookup: CDR1 MNHNS, CDR2 SASEGT. The CDR3 protein is CASSVPAGGPGDTQYF. In nucleotides, the CDR3 is TGTGCCAGCAGTGTTCCAGCGGGAGGGCCGGGAGATACGCAGTATTTT.

The rearrangement uses TRBV5-5 and TRBJ2-2; 7 bases match TRBD1. The V segment lost 4 bases and the J segment 0 bases; nucleotides outside the gene matches: 6. The CDR3 has 16 amino acids. From germline, CDR1 is SGHKS and CDR2 YYEKEE (reference sequence). The CDR3 region is CASSRWDSANTGELFF. The CDR3 coding sequence is TGTGCCAGCAGCCGCTGGGACAGCGCGAACACCGGGGAGCTGTTTTTT.